These 23 T cell receptor beta chains were all obtained from the same sample, sequenced in a study of beta chain features in type 1 diabetes (dated by TCRdb to the late 2010s). The library was generated by the immunoSEQ multiplex PCR assay. The entire isolated RNA was reverse transcribed using the High Capacity cDNA Reverse Transcription Kit, and thus expressed TCRB transcripts were sequenced. The source is immuneACCESS, and TCRdb retained only in-frame sequences with V and J called. Part of the clones is not carried over; for the studies checked, unresolved V genes explain less than half of this, and the remainder is unexplained. This sample gives some 640,000 clones in total; around 15% of them show up just once. The top ten constitute 0.03% to 0.045% of the sample. What the study reported, not specific to this receptor: Type 1 diabetes patients showed a moderate but significant shortening of TCRB CDR3 length in all four CD4+ subsets.

These receptors have no known antigen. The specimen sequenced was naive CD4+ T cells from blood. Taken with the paper, the label for cell subset or site translates to: true naive CD4+ T cells. The source of these receptors is a man aged 18 to 29 with type 1 diabetes.

V and J are TRBV5-6 and TRBJ1-1; 8 bases fit TRBD1. Germline CDR1 reads SGHDT; CDR2 reads YYEEEE. The CDR3 has 15 amino acids. After removal of 3 bases from V and 0 bases from J, the junction contained 4 bases not matched to a gene. CDR3 bases: TGTGCCAGCAGCTACCGGGACAGGTTGAACACTGAAGCTTTCTTT. Its protein is CASSYRDRLNTEAFF. Variable domain in full (rest from reference TRBV5-6 and TRBJ1-1): DAGVTQSPTHLIKTRGQQVTLRCSPKSGHDTVSWYQQALGQGPQFIFQYYEEEERQRGNFPDRFSGHQFPNYSSELNVNALLLGDSALYLCASSYRDRLNTEAFFGQGTRLTVV.

Of note for this clone: A read error may be the cause here, since a much bigger clone is one base away. The CDR3 DNA sequence: TGTGCCAGCAGTCTCGGACAGTACCAAGAGACCCAGTACTTC. Amino acids: CASSLGQYQETQYF. The chain links TRBV28 to TRBJ2-5; D is possibly TRBD1 (6 bases). From germline, CDR1 is MDHEN and CDR2 SYDVKM. V was pared by 5 bases and J by 0 bases, with 10 bases between. The CDR3 extends over 14 amino acids.

The chain carries TRBV18 and TRBJ2-1; 9 bases align to TRBD2. V was clipped by 4 bases and J by 4 bases; unmatched bases: 5. Germline V gene lookup returns CDR1 KGHSH and CDR2 LQKENI. The CDR3 runs to 15 residues. The CDR3 sequence: CASSQPSGDYNEQFF. For the CDR3, the DNA is TGTGCCAGCTCACAACCTAGCGGGGATTACAATGAGCAGTTCTTC.

CDR3 coding DNA: TGCGCCAGCAGCCAGACAGGATGGAACGAGCAGTACTTC. Translated: CASSQTGWNEQYF. The rearrangement joins TRBV4-3 to TRBJ2-7; D may be TRBD1 (6 bases). V dropped 3 bases and J dropped 5 bases, with 11 bases sitting between them. The CDR3 has 13 amino acids. CDR1 LGHNA and CDR2 YSLEER come from the germline V gene.

As concerns this clone: Additional DNA sequences in this sample encode the identical CDR3. This chain links TRBV29-1 with TRBJ1-2, with TRBD1 identical over 8 bases. With V trimmed by 6 bases and J by 9 bases, 6 bases remained unmatched. The CDR3 has 11 residues. CDR1 is SQVTM and CDR2 is ANQGSEA in the germline V gene. This CDR3 reads CSVGDRPRYTF. The CDR3 DNA reads TGCAGCGTGGGGGACAGGCCTCGCTACACCTTC.

The V call is TRBV9, the J call TRBJ2-5; D call uncertain. CDR3 size: 14 residues. Trimming stripped 0 bases from V and 4 bases from J, with 10 bases between. Germline values: CDR1 SGDLS, CDR2 YYNGEE. The CDR3 sequence: CASSVAPEGETQYF. The DNA for the CDR3 is TGTGCCAGCAGCGTAGCTCCGGAAGGAGAGACCCAGTACTTC.

V usage is TRBV5-1 and J usage is TRBJ1-1; TRBD1 agrees at 7 bases. The junction had 6 bases not matched to a gene; V was cut back by 4 bases and J by 0 bases. Germline CDR1 is SGHRS and CDR2 is YFSETQ. This CDR3 is built from 15 residues. CDR3 in amino acids: CASSTTGTVNTEAFF. The CDR3, as DNA: TGCGCCAGCAGCACAACCGGGACAGTGAACACTGAAGCTTTCTTT.

The rearrangement joins TRBV5-4 to TRBJ1-2; D gene ambiguous. This CDR3 is built from 16 residues. With 1 base removed from V and 2 bases from J, the gap between germline ends came to 15 bases. The germline V gene encodes CDR1 SGHNT and CDR2 YYREEE (reference sequence). In nucleotides, the CDR3 is TGTGCCAGCAGCTTGAACAGTCCCTCCGAGAACTATGGCTACACCTTC. Translation: CASSLNSPSENYGYTF.

CDR3 nucleotide sequence: TGTGCCAGCAGTGATGGGAATGAAAAACTGTTTTTT. The encoded protein is CASSDGNEKLFF. The rearrangement uses TRBV2 and TRBJ1-4, with no clear D. Germline assignment: CDR1 SNHLY and CDR2 FYNNEI. Trimming cost V 3 bases and J 5 bases, with 4 bases left between them. CDR3 length: 12 amino acids.

V and J are TRBV6-6 and TRBJ1-2, with 7 nucleotides matching TRBD1. The CDR3 is made up of 14 amino acids. The trim removed 6 bases at V and 6 bases at J, leaving 10 bases unmatched. Germline CDR1 MNHNY, CDR2 SVGAGI (reference sequence). The CDR3 here is CASSSTGTNDGYTF. CDR3 in DNA: TGTGCCAGCAGCTCGACAGGGACGAATGATGGCTACACCTTC.

This chain connects TRBV2 to TRBJ1-5; D uncertain. Germline CDR1 SNHLY, CDR2 FYNNEI. The V end lost 4 bases, the J end lost 7 bases, and 8 bases lay between the germline ends. There are 12 residues in the CDR3. Here the CDR3 DNA reads TGTGCCAGCAGTGGGAACCCACAGCCCCAGCATTTT. Amino acid sequence: CASSGNPQPQHF.

The sample holds a few counts of this clone. The chain joins TRBV18 to TRBJ2-1; D might be TRBD2 (5 bases). CDR3 length: 16 residues. CDR1 and CDR2 from the germline V gene are KGHSH and LQKENI. Trimming cost V 3 bases and J 1 base, with 13 bases left between them. This CDR3 reads CASSPEGSSSYNEQFF. CDR3 DNA sequence: TGTGCCAGCTCACCCGAGGGTAGCTCTTCCTACAATGAGCAGTTCTTC.

This clone was picked up a small number of times. This CDR3 is also generated by other DNA sequences in the sample. This chain links TRBV29-1 with TRBJ1-1; no clear D. The CDR3 is 12 amino acids. Germline CDR1 reads SQVTM; CDR2 reads ANQGSEA. Trimming pared 1 base from V and 0 bases from J, leaving 3 bases between. The CDR3 sequence is CSVEGLNTEAFF. CDR3 nucleotide sequence: TGCAGCGTTGAAGGTCTGAACACTGAAGCTTTCTTT.

In regard to this clone: The junction does not match germline at one end; this may be a read error. The chain links TRBV20-1 to TRBJ2-2; D is perhaps TRBD1 (5 bases). The V gene's germline CDR1 is DFQATT and CDR2 SNEGSKA (reference sequence). The CDR3 has 11 amino acids. CDR3 bases: TGCAGTGTTAGGGGTGGCCAGGGCGTGGTTTTT. Its protein is CSVRGGQGVVF.

This rearrangement joins TRBV29-1 to TRBJ2-2; TRBD1 matches 9 bases. V lost 1 base, J lost 4 bases, and 1 base stayed unmatched. Per the germline V gene, CDR1 is SQVTM and CDR2 is ANQGSEA. The CDR3 consists of 14 residues. The CDR3 reads CSVEGQGVTGELFF. In DNA, the CDR3 is TGCAGCGTTGAAGGACAGGGGGTCACCGGGGAGCTGTTTTTT.

V and J are TRBV6-5 and TRBJ2-7, with 7 bases identical to TRBD1. The trim removed 6 bases at V and 3 bases at J, leaving 8 bases unmatched. CDR3 size: 14 residues. The germline V gene encodes CDR1 MNHEY and CDR2 SVGAGI. Here the CDR3 DNA reads TGTGCCAGCAGCCTCCTGGGACAGATCTACGAGCAGTACTTC. Amino acid sequence: CASSLLGQIYEQYF.

The chain combines TRBV7-9 with TRBJ1-3; no definite D call. Germline CDR1 SEHNR, CDR2 FQNEAQ (reference sequence). Trimming took 1 base from V and 4 from J, leaving 5 bases between them. The length of the CDR3 is 13 residues. The CDR3 region is CASSLVTGNTIYF. CDR3 coding DNA: TGTGCCAGCAGCTTAGTAACAGGAAACACCATATATTTT. The variable domain in full, with the rest retrieved from reference TRBV7-9 and TRBJ1-3, is DTGVSQNPRHKITKRGQNVTFRCDPISEHNRLYWYRQTLGQGPEFLTYFQNEAQLEKSRLLSDRFSAERPKGSFSTLEIQRTEQGDSAMYLCASSLVTGNTIYFGEGSWLTVV.

The chain combines TRBV27 with TRBJ1-1; D not certain. The germline V gene has CDR1 MNHEY and CDR2 SMNVEV (reference sequence). CDR3 length: 13 amino acids. The ends were cut back, 3 bases at V and 8 bases at J, with 13 bases in the middle. CDR3 in amino acids: CASSLLGWEEAFF. The CDR3 DNA reads as TGTGCCAGCAGTTTGTTGGGGTGGGAGGAAGCTTTCTTT.

The chain couples TRBV28 to TRBJ1-2; a weak D match, TRBD1 (5 bases). Germline CDR1 reads MDHEN; CDR2 reads SYDVKM. The CDR3 runs to 15 residues. The V end was cut by 7 bases, the J end by 3 bases, with 18 bases between. The CDR3 protein is CASTAPGGSDYGYTF. The CDR3 nucleotides are TGTGCCAGCACCGCTCCCGGGGGTAGTGACTATGGCTACACCTTC.

This clone was found once. The V gene is TRBV6-6, the J gene TRBJ2-7; 12 bases agree with TRBD2. The germline V gene encodes CDR1 MNHNY and CDR2 SVGAGI (reference sequence). The V segment lost 6 bases and the J segment 3 bases; nucleotides outside the gene matches: 6. This CDR3 spans 15 amino acids. The CDR3 nucleotides read TGTGCCAGCAGGTGGACTAGCGGGACCTACTACGAGCAGTACTTC. Translated, it gives CASRWTSGTYYEQYF.

This sequence joins TRBV7-2 and TRBJ1-4; D is unresolved. Germline values: CDR1 SGHTA, CDR2 FQGNSA. The CDR3 is 15 residues long. The V end lost 4 bases, the J end lost 6 bases, and 15 bases lay between the germline ends. CDR3 sequence reads: CASSSPSGFYEKLFF. DNA for the CDR3: TGTGCCAGCAGCTCTCCGTCCGGGTTCTATGAAAAACTGTTTTTT.

This clone occurred a few times. The chain is built from TRBV5-1 and TRBJ1-5, with D possibly matching TRBD1 (6 bases). V was clipped by 5 bases and J by 4 bases, with 13 bases between them. Germline V gene lookup returns CDR1 SGHRS and CDR2 YFSETQ. The CDR3 loop spans 14 amino acids. As DNA, the CDR3 is TGCGCCAGCAGTCCCGGGACACCTAATCAGCCCCAGCATTTT. Translating it yields CASSPGTPNQPQHF.

This chain connects TRBV18 to TRBJ2-1; tentatively, D is TRBD1 (6 bases). V shed 4 bases and J shed 6 bases, with 16 bases lying between them. The V gene's germline CDR1 is KGHSH and CDR2 LQKENI. CDR3 length equals 15 residues. The chain's CDR3 is CASSHQDRRPNEQFF. The CDR3 DNA reads TGTGCCAGCTCACATCAAGACAGGAGGCCCAATGAGCAGTTCTTC.